This T cell receptor beta chain is from a study of blood T cell repertoires in COVID-19. In the study overall: Material from acute and convalescent COVID-19 was sourced from the United States, Italy and Spain. T cells, B-cell-depleted T cells, or PBMCs provided the cDNA or gDNA that served as material.

V shed 3 bases and J shed 10 bases, with 12 bases lying between them. The germline gives CDR1 GTSNPN, CDR2 SVGIG (reference sequence). This CDR3 comprises 12 residues. Under the authors' procedure: Amplification of reference gene primers provided the estimated nucleated cell counts. The data were produced by immunoSEQ multiplex PCR, yet TCRdb's version contains in-frame clones alone and is incomplete. The DNA gave D and trimming, while V, J and clone size come from that table. The table shows about 290,000 clones, with under 90% occurring only once. Patients at the Seattle site were enrolled during active infection and followed longitudinally. In its sample, this clone was seen a few times.

V usage is TRBV30 and J usage is TRBJ1-4, with TRBD1 as a possible D gene (5 bases). The source is a woman in her twenties or thirties with COVID-19, enrolled during active disease. The specimen was peripheral blood. The CDR3 nucleotides read TGTGCCTGGAGCCCAGGGCAGGCAAAACTGTTTTTT. Its protein product is CAWSPGQAKLFF.